Reported below is one T cell receptor beta chain. The antigen is not known. This entry comes from a study of T cells in Graves' hyperthyroidism and ophthalmopathy. RNA transcripts served as the template for amplifying TCR beta CDR3 regions. Researchers ran a first-round RT-PCR on the TCR CDR3 using the HTBI primer set. TCRdb called the multiplex PCR reads again in MiXCR, with one record for every CDR3 protein. Among a few hundred thousand distinct CDR3 sequences listed, around 14% were seen once. The study defined stable Graves' hyperthyroidism as no ophthalmopathy progression within 18 months. Whole-study results and caveats: Stable hyperthyroidism was told apart from ophthalmopathy by a model built on 13 V-J features. In validation, the model predicted ophthalmopathy. These predictions came a median around 5.9 months before onset.

V gave up 5 bases and J gave up 5 bases, with 15 bases separating them. Germline assignment: CDR1 SEHNR and CDR2 FQNEAQ (reference sequence). This CDR3 comprises 15 residues. This TCR was recovered from a young woman with Graves' hyperthyroidism. The source material was blood. V gene TRBV7-9 combines with J gene TRBJ1-4, with unresolved D. The CDR3 nucleotides are TGTGCCAGCAGCATAAGCGCCGGCCGCAATGAAAAACTGTTTTTT. Amino acid sequence: CASSISAGRNEKLFF.